This TCR beta chain was found in a study of blood T cell dynamics during melanoma immunotherapy. Study background: Patients with metastatic melanoma got pembrolizumab or nivolumab-ipilimumab as first-line care.

The data were produced by immunoSEQ multiplex PCR, yet TCRdb's version contains in-frame clones alone and is incomplete. The sample yields approximately 28,000 clones, approximately 80% seen once. The CDR3 consists of 14 residues. Trimming stripped 1 base from V and 2 bases from J, with 9 bases between. The germline CDR1 and CDR2 sequences are MNHNS and SASEGT. Time point given: week 3, after first cycle of checkpoint inhibitor. Patients with prior systemic cancer treatment, concomitant immunosuppressants, or other active malignancies were excluded. The chain is built from TRBV6-1 and TRBJ2-7; the D gene is possibly TRBD1 (5 bases). This clonotype originated in a human donor with melanoma. The sample here was blood, taken from a patient treated with checkpoint blockade. The CDR3 coding sequence is TGTGCCAGCAGTGAAGTTCAGGGAACCTACGAGCAGTACTTC. As protein: CASSEVQGTYEQYF.